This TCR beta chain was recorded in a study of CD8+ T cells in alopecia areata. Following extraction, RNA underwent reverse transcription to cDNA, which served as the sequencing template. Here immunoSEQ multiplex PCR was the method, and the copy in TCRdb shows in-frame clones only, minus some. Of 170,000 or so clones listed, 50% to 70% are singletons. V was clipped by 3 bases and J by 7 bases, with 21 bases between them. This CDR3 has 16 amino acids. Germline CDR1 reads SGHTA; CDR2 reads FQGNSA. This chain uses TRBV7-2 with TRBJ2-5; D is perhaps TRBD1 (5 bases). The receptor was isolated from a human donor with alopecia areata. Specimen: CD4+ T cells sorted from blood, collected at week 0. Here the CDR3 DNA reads TGTGCCAGCAGCTTTCGCGCTGCCCGCACAAGGGGGACCCAGTACTTC. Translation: CASSFRAARTRGTQYF.